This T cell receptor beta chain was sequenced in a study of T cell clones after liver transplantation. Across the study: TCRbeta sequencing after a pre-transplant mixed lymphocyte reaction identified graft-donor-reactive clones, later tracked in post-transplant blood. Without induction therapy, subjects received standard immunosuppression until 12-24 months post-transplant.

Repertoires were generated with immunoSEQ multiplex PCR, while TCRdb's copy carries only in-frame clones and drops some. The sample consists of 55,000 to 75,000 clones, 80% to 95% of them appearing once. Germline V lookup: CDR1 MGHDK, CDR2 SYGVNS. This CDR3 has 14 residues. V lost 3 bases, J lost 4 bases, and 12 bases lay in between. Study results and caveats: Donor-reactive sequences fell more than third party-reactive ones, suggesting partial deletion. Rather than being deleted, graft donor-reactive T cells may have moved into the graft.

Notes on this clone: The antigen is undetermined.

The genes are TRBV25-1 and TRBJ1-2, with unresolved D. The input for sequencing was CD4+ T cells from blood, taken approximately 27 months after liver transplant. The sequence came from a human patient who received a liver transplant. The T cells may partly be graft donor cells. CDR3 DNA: TGTGCCAGCAGTGATTCCTTTTCGGGCTATGGCTACACCTTC. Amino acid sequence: CASSDSFSGYGYTF.